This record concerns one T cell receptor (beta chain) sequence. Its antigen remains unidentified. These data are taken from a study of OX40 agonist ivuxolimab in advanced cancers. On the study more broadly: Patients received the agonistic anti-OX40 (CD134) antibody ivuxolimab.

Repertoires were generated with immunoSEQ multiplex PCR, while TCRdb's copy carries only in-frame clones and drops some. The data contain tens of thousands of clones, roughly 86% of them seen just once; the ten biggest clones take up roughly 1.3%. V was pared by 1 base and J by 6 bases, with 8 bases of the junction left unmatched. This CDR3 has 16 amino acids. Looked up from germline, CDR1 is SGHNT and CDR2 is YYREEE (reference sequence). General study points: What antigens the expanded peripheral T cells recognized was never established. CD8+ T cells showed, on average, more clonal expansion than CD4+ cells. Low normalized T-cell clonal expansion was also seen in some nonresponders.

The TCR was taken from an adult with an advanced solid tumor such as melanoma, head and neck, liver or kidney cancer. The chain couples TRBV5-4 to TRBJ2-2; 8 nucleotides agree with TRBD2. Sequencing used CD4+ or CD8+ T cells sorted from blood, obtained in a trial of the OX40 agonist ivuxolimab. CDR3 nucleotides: TGTGCCAGCAGCTTGCCTGGGACTAGTCGATCCGGGGAGCTGTTTTTT. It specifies CASSLPGTSRSGELFF. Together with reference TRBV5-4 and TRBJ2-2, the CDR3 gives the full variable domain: ETGVTQSPTHLIKTRGQQVTLRCSSQSGHNTVSWYQQALGQGPQFIFQYYREEENGRGNFPPRFSGLQFPNYSSELNVNALELDDSALYLCASSLPGTSRSGELFFGEGSRLTVL.